This entry features one T cell receptor (beta chain) sequence. This table comes from immunoSEQ multiplex PCR, and its TCRdb copy is limited to in-frame clones, with some not included. Seen here are about 180,000 clones, 84% observed once, and the top ten hold more than 5.5%. These data are taken from a study of blood T cell repertoires in COVID-19. Study details: Both acute and convalescent COVID-19 samples were obtained from the United States, Italy and Spain. The analysed material was cDNA or gDNA that came from T cells, B-cell-depleted T cells, or PBMCs.

Per the germline V gene, CDR1 is MNHEY and CDR2 is SVGAGI. This CDR3 has 15 residues. Trimming took 6 bases from V and 2 from J, leaving 16 bases between them. The clonotype was recovered from a human donor in a cohort sampled during active COVID-19. The V call is TRBV6-5, the J call TRBJ1-2, with no clear D. Sequencing was carried out using peripheral blood. The CDR3, as DNA: TGTGCCAGCAGCCCCAACCCGGGGTTCAACTATGGCTACACCTTC. It specifies CASSPNPGFNYGYTF.